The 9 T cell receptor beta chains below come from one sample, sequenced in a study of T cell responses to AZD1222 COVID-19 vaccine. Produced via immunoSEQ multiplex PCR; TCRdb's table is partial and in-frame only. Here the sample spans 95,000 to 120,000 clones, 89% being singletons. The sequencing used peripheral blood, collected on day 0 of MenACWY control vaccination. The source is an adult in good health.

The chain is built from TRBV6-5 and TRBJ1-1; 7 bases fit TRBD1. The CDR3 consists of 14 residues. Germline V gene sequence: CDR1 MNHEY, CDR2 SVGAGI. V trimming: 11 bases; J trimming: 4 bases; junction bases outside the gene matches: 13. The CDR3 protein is CAVTGVGLSTEAFF. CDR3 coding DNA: TGTGCCGTAACAGGGGTGGGTTTGAGCACTGAAGCTTTCTTT.

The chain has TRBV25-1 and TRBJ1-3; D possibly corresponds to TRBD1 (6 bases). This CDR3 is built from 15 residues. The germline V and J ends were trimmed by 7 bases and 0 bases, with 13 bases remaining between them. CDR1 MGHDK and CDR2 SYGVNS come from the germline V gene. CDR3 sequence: CASNAGEDSGNTIYF. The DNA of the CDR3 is TGTGCCAGCAACGCAGGGGAAGACTCTGGAAACACCATATATTTT.

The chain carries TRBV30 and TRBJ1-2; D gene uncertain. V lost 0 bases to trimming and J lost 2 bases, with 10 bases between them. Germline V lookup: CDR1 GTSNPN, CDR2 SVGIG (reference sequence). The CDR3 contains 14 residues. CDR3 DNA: TGTGCCTGGAGTGTAAGCACCCGAAACTATGGCTACACCTTC. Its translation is CAWSVSTRNYGYTF.

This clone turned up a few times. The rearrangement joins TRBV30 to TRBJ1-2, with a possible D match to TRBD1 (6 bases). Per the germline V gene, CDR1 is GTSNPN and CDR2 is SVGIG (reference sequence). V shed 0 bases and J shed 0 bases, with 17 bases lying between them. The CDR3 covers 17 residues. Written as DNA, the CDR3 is TGTGCCTGGAGTGTCGAGTGGGGGGCGCCAGCTAACTATGGCTACACCTTC. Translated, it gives CAWSVEWGAPANYGYTF.

The CDR3, as DNA: TGTGCCAGCTCACCACCTCCGGGGAGGAGCAATGAGCAGTTCTTC. Translation: CASSPPPGRSNEQFF. V and J are TRBV18 and TRBJ2-1, with D possibly being TRBD2 (6 bases). The CDR3 is made up of 15 amino acids. CDR1 and CDR2 (germline): KGHSH, LQKENI. V lost 0 bases and J lost 6, with 12 bases in between.

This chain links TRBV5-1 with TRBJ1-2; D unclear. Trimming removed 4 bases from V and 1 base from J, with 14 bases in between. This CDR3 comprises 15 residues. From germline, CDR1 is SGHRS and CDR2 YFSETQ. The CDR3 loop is CASSPSGGVNYGYTF. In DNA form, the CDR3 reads TGCGCCAGCAGCCCGAGTGGAGGTGTTAACTATGGCTACACCTTC.

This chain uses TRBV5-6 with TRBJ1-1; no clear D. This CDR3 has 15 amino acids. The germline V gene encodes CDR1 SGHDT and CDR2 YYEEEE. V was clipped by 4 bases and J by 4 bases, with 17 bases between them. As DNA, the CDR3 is TGTGCCAGCAGCCCTCTGGACTCCCTCGGCACTGAAGCTTTCTTT. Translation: CASSPLDSLGTEAFF.

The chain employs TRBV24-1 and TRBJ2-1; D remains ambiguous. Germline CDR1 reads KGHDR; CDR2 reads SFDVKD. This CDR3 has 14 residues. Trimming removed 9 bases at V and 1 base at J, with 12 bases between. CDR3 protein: CATSSSMSYNEQFF. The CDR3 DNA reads TGTGCCACCTCCTCCTCCATGTCCTACAATGAGCAGTTCTTC.

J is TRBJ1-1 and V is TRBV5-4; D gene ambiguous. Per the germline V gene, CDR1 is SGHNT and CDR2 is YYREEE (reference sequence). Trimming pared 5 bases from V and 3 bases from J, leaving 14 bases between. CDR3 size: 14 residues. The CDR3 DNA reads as TGTGCCAGCAGATCATCCTTCTCATACACTGAAGCTTTCTTT. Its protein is CASRSSFSYTEAFF.